Below are 26 T cell receptor beta chains sequenced from a single sample in a study of T-cell memory formation after mild COVID-19. TCRdb recomputed calls from the 5' RACE reads with MiXCR, one row per CDR3 protein. The profile shows approximately 400,000 distinct CDR3 sequences, roughly a quarter of them singletons. Sequencing was performed on PBMCs or a T cell subset sorted from them (not recorded which). The origin of the receptors is an adult woman who had mild COVID-19 (a few samples of this study predate the infection). Cell type and time point are not known.

There are a few counts of this clonotype. The chain combines TRBV7-8 with TRBJ2-1; 9 nucleotides align to TRBD2. Germline lookup yields CDR1 SGHVS and CDR2 FQNEAQ. The CDR3 contains 15 residues. V dropped 6 bases and J dropped 0; count of bases not matched to a gene: 3. The CDR3 protein is CASRRAGGSYNEQFF. DNA for the CDR3: TGTGCCAGCAGGCGAGCGGGGGGCTCCTACAATGAGCAGTTCTTC.

This clonotype showed up just a few times. The chain employs TRBV27 and TRBJ2-2, with 7 bases matching TRBD2. Germline CDR1 and CDR2: MNHEY and SMNVEV (reference sequence). V was clipped by 8 bases and J by 1 base; unmatched bases: 4. CDR3 length: 14 residues. The DNA of the CDR3 is TGTGCCAGCGAGGAGCGGGGGAACACCGGGGAGCTGTTTTTT. Translation gives CASEERGNTGELFF.

In regard to this clonotype: One junction end disagrees with the germline gene, perhaps due to a read error. The genes are TRBV29-1 and TRBJ2-1, with 9 bases that match TRBD2. The CDR3 is 15 residues long. CDR1 is SQVTM, CDR2 ANQGSEA, per germline. CDR3 DNA: TGCAGCGTCGCTCAGGGACTAGCCCGGTCCAATGAGCAGTTATTC. It translates to CSVAQGLARSNEQLF.

This chain links TRBV3-1 with TRBJ1-1, with TRBD1 matching over 8 bases. V lost 7 bases to trimming and J lost 1 base; unmatched junction nucleotides: 11. The CDR3 has 16 residues. From germline, CDR1 is LGHDT and CDR2 YNNKEL (reference sequence). The CDR3 nucleotides are TGTGCCAGCAACCTCGGGACCAGGGGGCCGAACACTGAAGCTTTCTTT. Its protein product is CASNLGTRGPNTEAFF.

The chain uses TRBV5-1 and TRBJ2-1; TRBD1 aligns across 8 bases. V gave up 1 base and J gave up 4 bases; unmatched junction bases: 4. Looked up from germline, CDR1 is SGHRS and CDR2 is YFSETQ. CDR3 size: 15 residues. CDR3 region: CASSLTRTGYNEQFF. As DNA, the CDR3 is TGCGCCAGCAGCTTGACCCGGACAGGGTACAATGAGCAGTTCTTC. Full variable domain (missing parts from reference TRBV5-1 and TRBJ2-1): KAGVTQTPRYLIKTRGQQVTLSCSPISGHRSVSWYQQTPGQGLQFLFEYFSETQRNKGNFPGRFSGRQFSNSRSEMNVSTLELGDSALYLCASSLTRTGYNEQFFGPGTRLTVL.

J is TRBJ1-2 and V is TRBV3-1; perhaps TRBD1 as D (5 bases). Trimming removed 1 base at V and 4 bases at J, with 10 bases between. The CDR3 is 14 residues long. Germline values: CDR1 LGHDT, CDR2 YNNKEL (reference sequence). As DNA, the CDR3 is TGTGCCAGCAGCCAAGGAGGAGGGGCCTATGGCTACACCTTC. The encoded protein is CASSQGGGAYGYTF.

This chain links TRBV20-1 with TRBJ1-6; 9 bases map to TRBD1. The germline CDR1 and CDR2 sequences are DFQATT and SNEGSKA (reference sequence). V shed 5 bases, J shed 8 bases, and the junction held 10 bases outside the gene matches. The CDR3 covers 15 residues. The CDR3 nucleotides read TGCAGTGCTCCCGGGACAGGGCCCAGGGATTCACCCCTCCACTTT. Amino acid sequence: CSAPGTGPRDSPLHF.

This clonotype was counted a few times. The chain combines TRBV5-1 with TRBJ2-5; D remains unclear. The V end was cut by 4 bases, the J end by 0 bases, with 13 bases between. Germline V lookup: CDR1 SGHRS, CDR2 YFSETQ. The CDR3 sequence is 15 residues long. DNA for the CDR3: TGCGCCAGCAGCGGGATCGGAGCAGACCAAGAGACCCAGTACTTC. Translation: CASSGIGADQETQYF.

This clonotype has more than one count but fewer than ten. The V call is TRBV7-6, the J call TRBJ2-5; D not certain. With 5 bases removed from V and 0 bases from J, the gap between germline ends came to 19 bases. This CDR3 contains 17 residues. The germline V gene encodes CDR1 SGHVS and CDR2 FNYEAQ. The CDR3 spells CASSNALTPVYQETQYF. The CDR3 nucleotides are TGTGCCAGCAGCAACGCACTGACTCCGGTGTACCAAGAGACCCAGTACTTC. Looking up the rest from reference TRBV7-6 and TRBJ2-5 gives the full variable domain: GAGVSQSPRYKVTKRGQDVALRCDPISGHVSLYWYRQALGQGPEFLTYFNYEAQQDKSGLPNDRFSAERPEGSISTLTIQRTEQRDSAMYRCASSNALTPVYQETQYFGPGTRLLVL.

V gene TRBV11-2 combines with J gene TRBJ2-1; 8 nucleotides line up with TRBD2. V lost 4 bases, J lost 2 bases, and 4 bases stayed unmatched. Per the germline V gene, CDR1 is SGHAT and CDR2 is FQNNGV. The CDR3 is made up of 15 amino acids. The CDR3 sequence is CASSSFSGAYNEQFF. The CDR3 DNA follows: TGTGCCAGCAGCTCTTTTAGCGGGGCCTACAATGAGCAGTTCTTC.

This clonotype was counted only a few times. The V gene is TRBV6-6, the J gene TRBJ2-3, with no clear D. CDR3 length equals 12 residues. V lost 8 bases, J lost 4 bases, and 10 bases lay in between. Germline CDR1 reads MNHNY; CDR2 reads SVGAGI (reference sequence). CDR3 bases: TGTGCCAGCCAAGGGTCCGCAGATACGCAGTATTTT. Protein: CASQGSADTQYF.

Points on this clonotype: Compared with germline, one end of the junction differs, possibly owing to a read error. The rearrangement uses TRBV7-9 and TRBJ1-5; 7 bases align to TRBD1. The CDR3 has 15 amino acids. Germline loops: CDR1 SEHNR, CDR2 FQNEAQ (reference sequence). The CDR3 protein is CASSADRDSHQAQHF. The CDR3 region has the DNA TGTGCCAGCAGCGCCGACCGGGACAGCCATCAGGCCCAGCATTTT.

Only a few counts were recorded for this clonotype. The chain joins TRBV5-1 to TRBJ1-4; D perhaps matches TRBD1 (6 bases). Trimming took 4 bases from V and 4 from J, leaving 11 bases between them. In germline, CDR1 is SGHRS, CDR2 YFSETQ. CDR3 size: 14 residues. In DNA form, the CDR3 reads TGCGCCAGCAGCGGAAGGGGGAGTAATGAAAAACTGTTTTTT. This encodes CASSGRGSNEKLFF.

This clonotype was picked up a small number of times. The J gene is TRBJ2-1, the V gene TRBV5-6; D gene uncertain. The CDR3 spans 13 residues. The germline V gene encodes CDR1 SGHDT and CDR2 YYEEEE. Trimming took off 4 bases at V and 1 base at J, with 6 bases between the two ends. CDR3 nucleotides: TGTGCCAGCAGCGGGGTATCCTACAATGAGCAGTTCTTC. This gives the protein CASSGVSYNEQFF. The full variable domain, completed using reference TRBV5-6 and TRBJ2-1, is DAGVTQSPTHLIKTRGQQVTLRCSPKSGHDTVSWYQQALGQGPQFIFQYYEEEERQRGNFPDRFSGHQFPNYSSELNVNALLLGDSALYLCASSGVSYNEQFFGPGTRLTVL.

The V and J genes are TRBV5-1 and TRBJ2-1; 9 bases map to TRBD2. V was clipped by 5 bases and J by 3 bases; unmatched bases: 9. This CDR3 is built from 16 residues. Per the germline V gene, CDR1 is SGHRS and CDR2 is YFSETQ. CDR3 in DNA: TGCGCCAGCAGGGTTAGCGGGGGCTTAGGCTACAATGAGCAGTTCTTC. Its protein product is CASRVSGGLGYNEQFF.

This clonotype was observed a few times. The gene calls are TRBV29-1 and TRBJ2-1; TRBD2 matches 7 bases. V lost 5 bases and J lost 2; bases outside the gene matches: 6. This CDR3 is built from 14 residues. From germline, CDR1 is SQVTM and CDR2 ANQGSEA. DNA of the CDR3: TGCAGCGTTACAGCGGGGACCGCCTACAATGAGCAGTTCTTC. Residues: CSVTAGTAYNEQFF.

In its sample, this clonotype was seen a few times. The chain combines TRBV7-9 with TRBJ2-7; TRBD2 is a possible D gene (5 bases). CDR1 and CDR2 from the germline V gene are SEHNR and FQNEAQ (reference sequence). V lost 6 bases to trimming and J lost 3 bases, with 12 bases between them. The CDR3 is made up of 13 amino acids. The CDR3 sequence: CASREAANYEQYF. CDR3 nucleotides: TGTGCCAGCAGAGAAGCGGCGAACTACGAGCAGTACTTC.

This sequence joins TRBV3-1 and TRBJ1-4, with D maybe TRBD1 (5 bases). CDR1 and CDR2 (germline): LGHDT, YNNKEL (reference sequence). This CDR3 is 14 amino acids long. V was cut by 4 bases and J by 7 bases, with 13 bases left in between. The DNA of the CDR3 is TGTGCCAGCAGCCCGCAGGGTAGTAGTGAAAAACTGTTTTTT. This encodes CASSPQGSSEKLFF.

This clonotype was observed a handful of times. The chain couples TRBV4-3 to TRBJ2-1, with no clear D. The ends were cut back, 0 bases at V and 9 bases at J, with 21 bases in the middle. Germline V gene data show CDR1 as LGHNA and CDR2 as YSLEER. The CDR3 has 17 residues. CDR3 bases: TGCGCCAGCAGCCAAGATCGAGTGTGGCTACCATCCTCTGAGCAGTTCTTC. Amino acids: CASSQDRVWLPSSEQFF.

The CDR3 nucleotides read TGTGCCAGCGCCTCGGGGGCTGGGGGATCCTACGAGCAGTACTTC. Translating it yields CASASGAGGSYEQYF. This chain joins TRBV6-2 or TRBV6-3 and TRBJ2-7; either TRBD1 or TRBD2 may fit D (6 bases each). Trimming shortened V by 8 bases and J by 1 base, and 18 bases separated the two germline ends. This CDR3 region has 15 residues. Germline V gene lookup returns CDR1 MNHEY and CDR2 SVGEGT.

This clonotype has at least ten counts. The chain couples TRBV6-4 to TRBJ2-3; D may be TRBD1 or TRBD2 (5 bases each). This CDR3 has 15 residues. V was pared by 0 bases and J by 6 bases, with 13 bases between. Germline V lookup: CDR1 MRHNA, CDR2 SNTAGT. The CDR3 coding sequence is TGTGCCAGCAGTGACTCTCCGGGACGACCGGATACGCAGTATTTT. It is translated as CASSDSPGRPDTQYF.

This clonotype was counted between two and nine times. The CDR3 sequence is CSVQDRGQSYGYTF. In nucleotides, the CDR3 is TGCAGCGTGCAAGACAGGGGGCAAAGCTATGGCTACACCTTC. The gene calls are TRBV29-1 and TRBJ1-2, with 10 bases matching TRBD1. V shed 6 bases, J shed 4 bases, and the junction held 8 bases outside the gene matches. Germline V gene lookup returns CDR1 SQVTM and CDR2 ANQGSEA. The CDR3 loop spans 14 amino acids.

The DNA of the CDR3 is TGTGCCAGCAGCTTAGGGGGGACTAGCGGAAGGAGCTCCTACAATGAGCAGTTCTTC. This codes for CASSLGGTSGRSSYNEQFF. The chain uses TRBV7-3 and TRBJ2-1, with TRBD2 identical over 11 bases. The germline V gene encodes CDR1 SGHTA and CDR2 FQGTGA. The CDR3 loop spans 19 amino acids. V was pared by 2 bases and J by 0 bases, with 9 bases of the junction left unmatched. The full variable domain, its missing parts supplied by reference TRBV7-3 and TRBJ2-1, is GAGVSQTPSNKVTEKGKYVELRCDPISGHTALYWYRQSLGQGPEFLIYFQGTGAADDSGLPNDRFFAVRPEGSVSTLKIQRTERGDSAVYLCASSLGGTSGRSSYNEQFFGPGTRLTVL.

This chain joins TRBV20-1 and TRBJ2-7; no clear D. CDR3 length equals 14 residues. The germline V and J ends were trimmed by 4 bases and 0 bases, with 13 bases remaining between them. Looked up from germline, CDR1 is DFQATT and CDR2 is SNEGSKA (reference sequence). CDR3 protein: CSANSPGLSYEQYF. CDR3 nucleotides: TGCAGTGCTAATTCGCCGGGCCTCTCCTACGAGCAGTACTTC.

The chain carries TRBV6-5 and TRBJ1-6, with unresolved D. Looked up from germline, CDR1 is MNHEY and CDR2 is SVGAGI. Trimming cost V 7 bases and J 6 bases, with 16 bases left between them. There are 15 residues in the CDR3. CDR3 nucleotide sequence: TGTGCCAGCAAATCCGGCACCTCTTTTAATTCACCCCTCCACTTT. Translated, it gives CASKSGTSFNSPLHF.

The chain links TRBV14 to TRBJ2-4, with 9 bases lining up with TRBD2. The CDR3 runs to 14 residues. Germline-derived CDR1 and CDR2 are SGHDN and FVKESK. Losses at the gene ends were 4 bases for V and 6 bases for J; bases not matched to a gene: 4. The CDR3 loop reads CASSRGGAGNIQYF. In DNA form, the CDR3 reads TGTGCCAGCAGCCGCGGGGGGGCCGGAAACATTCAGTACTTC.